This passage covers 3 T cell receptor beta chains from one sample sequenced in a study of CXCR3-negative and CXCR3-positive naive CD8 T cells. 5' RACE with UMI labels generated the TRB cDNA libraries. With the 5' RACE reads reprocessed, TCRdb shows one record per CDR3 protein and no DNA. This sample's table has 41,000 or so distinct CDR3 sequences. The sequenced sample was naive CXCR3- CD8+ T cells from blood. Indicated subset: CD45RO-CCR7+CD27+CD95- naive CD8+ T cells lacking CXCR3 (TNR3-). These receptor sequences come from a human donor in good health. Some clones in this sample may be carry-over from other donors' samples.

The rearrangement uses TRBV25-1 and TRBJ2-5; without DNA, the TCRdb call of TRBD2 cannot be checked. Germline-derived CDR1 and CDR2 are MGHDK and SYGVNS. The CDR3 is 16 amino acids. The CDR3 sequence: CASSEWRRGLGETQYF.

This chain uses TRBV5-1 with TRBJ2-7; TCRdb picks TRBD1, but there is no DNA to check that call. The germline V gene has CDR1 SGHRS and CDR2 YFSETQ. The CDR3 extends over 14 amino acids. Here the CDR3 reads CASSTGQGSYEQHF.

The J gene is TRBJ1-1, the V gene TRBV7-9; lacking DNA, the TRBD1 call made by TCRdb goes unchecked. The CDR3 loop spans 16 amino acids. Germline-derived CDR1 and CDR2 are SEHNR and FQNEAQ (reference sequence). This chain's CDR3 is CASSHDRGLGSTEAFF.